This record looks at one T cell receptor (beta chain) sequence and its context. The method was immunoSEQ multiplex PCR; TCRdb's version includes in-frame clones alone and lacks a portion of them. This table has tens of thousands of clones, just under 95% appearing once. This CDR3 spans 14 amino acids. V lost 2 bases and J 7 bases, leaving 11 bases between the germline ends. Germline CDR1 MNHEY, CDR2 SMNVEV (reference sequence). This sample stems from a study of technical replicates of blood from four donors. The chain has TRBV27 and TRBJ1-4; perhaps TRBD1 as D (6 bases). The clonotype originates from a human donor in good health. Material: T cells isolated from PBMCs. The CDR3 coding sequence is TGTGCCAGCAGTTTAGGACAGTTTGGTGAAAAACTGTTTTTT. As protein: CASSLGQFGEKLFF.